This is a list of T cell receptor beta chains from one sample in a study of OX40 agonist ivuxolimab in advanced cancers. Repertoires were generated with immunoSEQ multiplex PCR, while TCRdb's copy carries only in-frame clones and drops some. The sample contains tens of thousands of clones, approximately 79% of which appear only once. The sequences come from CD4+ or CD8+ T cells sorted from blood, collected in a trial of the OX40 agonist ivuxolimab. All receptors come from an adult with an advanced solid tumor such as melanoma, head and neck, liver or kidney cancer. Each CDR3 is given with its conserved first and last residue. Fields, in order: J gene, V gene, CDR3 protein.

j_call: TRBJ2-6
v_call: TRBV2
cdr3_aa: CASSEDGNSGANVLTF

j_call: TRBJ2-7
v_call: TRBV18
cdr3_aa: CASSPGRMSSYEQYF

j_call: TRBJ2-7
v_call: TRBV14
cdr3_aa: CASSLQGAYEQYF

j_call: TRBJ2-7
v_call: TRBV19
cdr3_aa: CASSIAGGTYEQYF

j_call: TRBJ2-5
v_call: TRBV5-6
cdr3_aa: CASSPDIQETQYF

j_call: TRBJ2-7
v_call: TRBV5-5
cdr3_aa: CASSRATQNYEQYF

j_call: TRBJ2-1
v_call: TRBV4-1
cdr3_aa: CASSQDREGANYNEQFF

j_call: TRBJ2-3
v_call: TRBV7-3
cdr3_aa: CASSFLAAGGRSDTQYF

j_call: TRBJ2-5
v_call: TRBV6-1
cdr3_aa: CASSESRGGFQETQYF

j_call: TRBJ2-5
v_call: TRBV30
cdr3_aa: CAWSVPGQETQYF

j_call: TRBJ2-3
v_call: TRBV5-4
cdr3_aa: CASSFSGQRSTDTQYF

j_call: TRBJ1-2
v_call: TRBV5-5
cdr3_aa: CASSSIIWTGWKGYTF

j_call: TRBJ2-3
v_call: TRBV5-1
cdr3_aa: CASSLGLASSTDTQYF

j_call: TRBJ1-3
v_call: TRBV2
cdr3_aa: CASRQGNTIYF

j_call: TRBJ2-3
v_call: TRBV5-1
cdr3_aa: CASSSLPEDTQYF

j_call: TRBJ2-7
v_call: TRBV5-1
cdr3_aa: CASSQVTGYEQYF